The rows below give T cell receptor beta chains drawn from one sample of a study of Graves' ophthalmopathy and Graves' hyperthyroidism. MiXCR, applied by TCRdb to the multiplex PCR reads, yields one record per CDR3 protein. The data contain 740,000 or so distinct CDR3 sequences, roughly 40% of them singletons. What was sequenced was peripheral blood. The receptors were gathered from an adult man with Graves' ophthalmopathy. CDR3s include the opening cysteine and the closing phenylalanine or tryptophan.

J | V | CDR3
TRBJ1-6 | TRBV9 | CASSGYGTGNSPLHF
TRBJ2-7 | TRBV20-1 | CSAWEGRYGSEQYF
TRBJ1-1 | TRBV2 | CASSPDRGMTEAFF
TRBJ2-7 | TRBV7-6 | CASSLLPGTGKHEQYF
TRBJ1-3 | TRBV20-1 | CSAREGVGNTIYF
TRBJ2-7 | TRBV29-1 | CSVGVSGDYEQYF
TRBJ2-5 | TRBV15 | CATSRGAGSQETQYF
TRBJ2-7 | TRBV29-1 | CSLRFGVSYEQYF
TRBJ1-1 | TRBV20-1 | CSARDIHGRTEAFF
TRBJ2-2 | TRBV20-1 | CSAARLAGVTGELFF
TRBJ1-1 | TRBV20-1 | CSGPTGANTEAFF
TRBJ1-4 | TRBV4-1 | CASSPRDGNEKLFF
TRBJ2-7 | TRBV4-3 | CASSQSRASFYEQYF
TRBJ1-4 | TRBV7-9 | CASSQGDRGNEKLFF
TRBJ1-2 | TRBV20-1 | CSATYNYGYTF
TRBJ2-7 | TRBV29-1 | CSVEEGSYEQYF
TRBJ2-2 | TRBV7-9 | CASSPRAGELFF
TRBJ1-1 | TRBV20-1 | CSARIPGGAFF
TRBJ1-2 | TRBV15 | CATSRTGQGGYTF
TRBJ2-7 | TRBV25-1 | CASSVGGRPNSYEQYF
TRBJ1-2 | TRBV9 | CASSVDVGSAYGYTF
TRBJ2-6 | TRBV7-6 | CASSPSGGGGAF
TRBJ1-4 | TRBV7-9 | CASSSTALDEKLFF
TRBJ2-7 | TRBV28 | CASTGFSEQYF
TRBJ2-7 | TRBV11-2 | CASSFRPHVLYEQYF
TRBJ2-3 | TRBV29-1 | CSAVAGDTDTQYF
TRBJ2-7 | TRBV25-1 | CACSATLDGRGNEQYF
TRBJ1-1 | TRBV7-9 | CASSLKQGAKTEAFF
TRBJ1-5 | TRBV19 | CASSSGWDGNQPQHF
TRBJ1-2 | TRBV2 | CASSLATGYGYTF
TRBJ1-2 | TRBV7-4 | CASSYLGQLGAYGYTF
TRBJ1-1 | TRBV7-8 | CASRPPRAEDTEAFF
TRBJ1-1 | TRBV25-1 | CASSRSGLTEAFF
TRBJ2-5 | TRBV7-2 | CASSLAIGLRETQYF
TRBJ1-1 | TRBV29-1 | CSVEAGQAEAFF
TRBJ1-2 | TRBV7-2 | CASSAQYRDLSYGYTF
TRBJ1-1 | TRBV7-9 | CASSRKAQDSLNTEAFF
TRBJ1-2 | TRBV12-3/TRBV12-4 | CASSPRQVDGYTF
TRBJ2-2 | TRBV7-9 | CASSPLDGRAIGELFF
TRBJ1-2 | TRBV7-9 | CASSRRAGTDYGYTF
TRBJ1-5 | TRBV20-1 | CSANDGSNQPQHF
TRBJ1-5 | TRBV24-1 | CASSQAWTGNQPQHF
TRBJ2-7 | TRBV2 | CASRRGLLNEQYF
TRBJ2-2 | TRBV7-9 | CASSLDRNTGELFF
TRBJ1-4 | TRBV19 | CASSGGGVNEKLFF
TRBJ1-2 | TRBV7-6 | CASSGGLDLDGYTF
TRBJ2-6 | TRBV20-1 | CSVLHTGDYGANVLTF
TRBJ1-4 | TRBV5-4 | CASSLPGVRTNEKLFF
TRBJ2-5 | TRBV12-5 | CASGLGSQETQYF
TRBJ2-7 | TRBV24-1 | CAASTDGYEQYF